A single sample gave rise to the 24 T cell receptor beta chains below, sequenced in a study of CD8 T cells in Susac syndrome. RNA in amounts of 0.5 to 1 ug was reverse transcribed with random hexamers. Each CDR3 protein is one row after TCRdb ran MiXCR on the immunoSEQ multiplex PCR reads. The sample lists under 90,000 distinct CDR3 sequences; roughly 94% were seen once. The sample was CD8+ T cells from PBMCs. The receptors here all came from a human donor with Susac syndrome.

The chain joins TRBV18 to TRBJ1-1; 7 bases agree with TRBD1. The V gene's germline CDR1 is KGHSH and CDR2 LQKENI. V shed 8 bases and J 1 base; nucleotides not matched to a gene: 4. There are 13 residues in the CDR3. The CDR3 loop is CASARQGNTEAFF. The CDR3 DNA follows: TGTGCCAGCGCCCGACAGGGGAACACTGAAGCTTTCTTT.

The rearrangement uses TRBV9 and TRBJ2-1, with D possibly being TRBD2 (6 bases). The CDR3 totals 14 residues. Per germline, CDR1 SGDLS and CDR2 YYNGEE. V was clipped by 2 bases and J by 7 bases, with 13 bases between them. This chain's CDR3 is CASSVSLAGNEQFF. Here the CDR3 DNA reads TGTGCCAGCAGCGTCTCCCTGGCGGGGAATGAGCAGTTCTTC.

Here the CDR3 DNA reads TGTGCCAGCAGGCATTGGGGGGAGGGTAGGAATGAGCAGTTCTTC. It yields the protein CASRHWGEGRNEQFF. V is TRBV11-2 and J is TRBJ2-1, with 7 bases aligning to TRBD2. V lost 6 bases to trimming and J lost 7 bases; unmatched junction nucleotides: 12. Germline loops: CDR1 SGHAT, CDR2 FQNNGV. This CDR3 is built from 15 residues.

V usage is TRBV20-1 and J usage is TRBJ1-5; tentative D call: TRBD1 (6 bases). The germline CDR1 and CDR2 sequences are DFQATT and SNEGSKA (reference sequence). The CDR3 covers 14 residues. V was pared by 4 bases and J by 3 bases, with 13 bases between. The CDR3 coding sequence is TGCAGTGCTACGGACAGCTTCCCCAATCAGCCCCAGCATTTT. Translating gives CSATDSFPNQPQHF.

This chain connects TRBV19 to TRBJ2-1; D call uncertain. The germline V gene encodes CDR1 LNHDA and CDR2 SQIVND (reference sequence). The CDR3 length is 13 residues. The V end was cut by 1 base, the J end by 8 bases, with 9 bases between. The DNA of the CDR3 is TGTGCCAGTAGTATAGTACACTGGGATGAGCAGTTCTTC. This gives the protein CASSIVHWDEQFF.

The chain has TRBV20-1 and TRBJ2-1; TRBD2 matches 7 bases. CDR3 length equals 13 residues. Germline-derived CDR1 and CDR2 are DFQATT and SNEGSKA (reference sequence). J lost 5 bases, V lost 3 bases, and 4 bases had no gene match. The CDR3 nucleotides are TGCAGTGCTAGGCGGGAGCTCCACAATGAGCAGTTCTTC. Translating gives CSARRELHNEQFF.

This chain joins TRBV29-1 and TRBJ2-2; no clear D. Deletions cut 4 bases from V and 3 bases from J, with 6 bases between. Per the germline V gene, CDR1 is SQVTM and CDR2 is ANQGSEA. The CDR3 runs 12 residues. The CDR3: CSVVGDTGELFF. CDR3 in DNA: TGCAGCGTTGTAGGAGACACCGGGGAGCTGTTTTTT.

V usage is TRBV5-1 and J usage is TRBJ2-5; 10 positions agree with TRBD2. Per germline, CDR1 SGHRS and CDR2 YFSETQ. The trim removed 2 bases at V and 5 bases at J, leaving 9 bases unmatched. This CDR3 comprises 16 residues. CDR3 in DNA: TGCGCCAGCAGCTTAGGACTAGCGGTCTTTACGGAGACCCAGTACTTC. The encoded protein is CASSLGLAVFTETQYF.

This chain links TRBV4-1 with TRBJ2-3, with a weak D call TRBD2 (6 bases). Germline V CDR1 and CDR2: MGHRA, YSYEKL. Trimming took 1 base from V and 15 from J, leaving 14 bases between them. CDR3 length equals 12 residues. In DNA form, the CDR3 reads TGCGCCAGCAGCCAAGTGACCGGGAGCGTCTATTTT. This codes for CASSQVTGSVYF.

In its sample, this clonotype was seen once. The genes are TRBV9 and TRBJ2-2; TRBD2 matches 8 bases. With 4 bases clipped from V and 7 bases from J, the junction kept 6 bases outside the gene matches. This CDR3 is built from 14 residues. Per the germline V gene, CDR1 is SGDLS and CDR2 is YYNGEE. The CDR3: CASSPGGPNGELFF. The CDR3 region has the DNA TGTGCCAGCAGCCCGGGAGGGCCTAACGGGGAGCTGTTTTTT. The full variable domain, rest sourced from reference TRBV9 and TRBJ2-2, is DSGVTQTPKHLITATGQRVTLRCSPRSGDLSVYWYQQSLDQGLQFLIQYYNGEERAKGNILERFSAQQFPDLHSELNLSSLELGDSALYFCASSPGGPNGELFFGEGSRLTVL.

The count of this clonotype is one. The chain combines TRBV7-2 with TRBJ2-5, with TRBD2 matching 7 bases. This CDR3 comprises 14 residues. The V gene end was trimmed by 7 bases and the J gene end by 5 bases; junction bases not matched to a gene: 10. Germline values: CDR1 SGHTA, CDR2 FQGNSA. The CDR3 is CASTTSENGETQYF. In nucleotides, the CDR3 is TGTGCCAGCACAACTAGCGAGAACGGGGAGACCCAGTACTTC.

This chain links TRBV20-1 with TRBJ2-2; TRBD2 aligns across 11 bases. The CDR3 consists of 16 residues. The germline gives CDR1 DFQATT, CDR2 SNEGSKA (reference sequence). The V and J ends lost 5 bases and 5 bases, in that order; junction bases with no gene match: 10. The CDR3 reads CSASRLAGRLTGELFF. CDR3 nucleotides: TGCAGTGCTTCCCGACTAGCGGGGAGACTTACCGGGGAGCTGTTTTTT.

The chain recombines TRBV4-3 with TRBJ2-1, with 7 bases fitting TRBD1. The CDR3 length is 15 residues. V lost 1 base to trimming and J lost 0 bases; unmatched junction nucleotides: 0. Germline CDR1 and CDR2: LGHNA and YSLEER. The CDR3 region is CASSQGTGSYNEQFF. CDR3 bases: TGCGCCAGCAGCCAAGGGACAGGCTCCTACAATGAGCAGTTCTTC.

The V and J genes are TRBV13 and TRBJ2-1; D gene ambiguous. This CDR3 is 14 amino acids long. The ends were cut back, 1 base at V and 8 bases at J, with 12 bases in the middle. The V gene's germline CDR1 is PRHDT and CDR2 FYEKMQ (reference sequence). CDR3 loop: CASSLEGTDDEQFF. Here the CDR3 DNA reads TGTGCCAGCAGCTTAGAAGGCACCGACGATGAGCAGTTCTTC. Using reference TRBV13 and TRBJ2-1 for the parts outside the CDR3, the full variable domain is AAGVIQSPRHLIKEKRETATLKCYPIPRHDTVYWYQQGPGQDPQFLISFYEKMQSDKGSIPDRFSAQQFSDYHSELNMSSLELGDSALYFCASSLEGTDDEQFFGPGTRLTVL.

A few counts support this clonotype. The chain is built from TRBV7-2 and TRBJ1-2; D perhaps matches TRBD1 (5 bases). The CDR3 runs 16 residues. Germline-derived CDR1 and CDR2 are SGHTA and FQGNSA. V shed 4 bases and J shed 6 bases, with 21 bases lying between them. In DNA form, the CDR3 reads TGTGCCAGCAGCTCCTCGACAGCTCCCGCATGGAATGGCTACACCTTC. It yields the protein CASSSSTAPAWNGYTF.

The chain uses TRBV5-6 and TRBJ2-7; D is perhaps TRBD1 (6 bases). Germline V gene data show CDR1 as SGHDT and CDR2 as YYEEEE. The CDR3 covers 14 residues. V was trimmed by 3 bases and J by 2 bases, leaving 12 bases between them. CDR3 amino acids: CASSSRTAAYEQYF. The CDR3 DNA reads TGTGCCAGCAGCTCCCGGACAGCTGCCTACGAGCAGTACTTC.

CDR3 in DNA: TGTGCCACCAGCAGAGAGTTGGGGTCAACTTCCTACAATGAGCAGTTCTTC. Protein product: CATSRELGSTSYNEQFF. The chain has TRBV15 and TRBJ2-1; D gene ambiguous. The CDR3 is made up of 17 amino acids. Germline V gene sequence: CDR1 LNHNV, CDR2 YYDKDF (reference sequence). Trimming left V 0 bases short and J 1 base short, with 13 bases between.

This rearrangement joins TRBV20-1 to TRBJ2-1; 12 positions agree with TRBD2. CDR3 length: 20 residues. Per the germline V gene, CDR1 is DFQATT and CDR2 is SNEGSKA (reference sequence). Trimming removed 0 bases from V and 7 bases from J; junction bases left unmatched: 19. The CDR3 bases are TGCAGTGCTAGAGATCAATCGGGGACTAGCGGGTTCCCGAGGAGGAATGAGCAGTTCTTC. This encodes CSARDQSGTSGFPRRNEQFF.

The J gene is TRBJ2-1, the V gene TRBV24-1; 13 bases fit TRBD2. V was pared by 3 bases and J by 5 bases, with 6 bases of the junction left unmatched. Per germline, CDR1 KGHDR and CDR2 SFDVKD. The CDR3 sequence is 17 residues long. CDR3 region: CATSDPDGLAGDNEQFF. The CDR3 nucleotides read TGTGCCACCAGTGATCCCGACGGACTAGCGGGAGACAATGAGCAGTTCTTC.

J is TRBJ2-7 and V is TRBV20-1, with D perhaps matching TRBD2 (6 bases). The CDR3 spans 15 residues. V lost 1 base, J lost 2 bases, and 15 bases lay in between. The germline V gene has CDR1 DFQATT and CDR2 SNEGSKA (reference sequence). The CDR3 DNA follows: TGCAGTGCTAGAGGGAGAGCTAGCGCGACCTACGAGCAGTACTTC. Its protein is CSARGRASATYEQYF.

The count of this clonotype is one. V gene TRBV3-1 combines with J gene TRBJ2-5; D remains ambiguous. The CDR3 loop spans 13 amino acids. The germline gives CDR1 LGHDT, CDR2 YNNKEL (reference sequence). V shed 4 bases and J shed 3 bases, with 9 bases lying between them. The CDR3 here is CASSLPFEETQYF. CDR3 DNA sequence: TGTGCCAGCAGCCTACCCTTTGAAGAGACCCAGTACTTC.

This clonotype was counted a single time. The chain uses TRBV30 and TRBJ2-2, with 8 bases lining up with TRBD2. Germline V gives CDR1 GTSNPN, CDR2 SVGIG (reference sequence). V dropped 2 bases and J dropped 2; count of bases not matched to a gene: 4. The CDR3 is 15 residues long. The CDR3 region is CAWSLSGSNTGELFF. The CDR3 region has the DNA TGTGCCTGGAGTCTCAGCGGGAGTAACACCGGGGAGCTGTTTTTT. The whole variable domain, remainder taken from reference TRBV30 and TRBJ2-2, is SQTIHQWPATLVQPVGSPLSLECTVEGTSNPNLYWYRQAAGRGLQLLFYSVGIGQISSEVPQNLSASRPQDRQFILSSKKLLLSDSGFYLCAWSLSGSNTGELFFGEGSRLTVL.

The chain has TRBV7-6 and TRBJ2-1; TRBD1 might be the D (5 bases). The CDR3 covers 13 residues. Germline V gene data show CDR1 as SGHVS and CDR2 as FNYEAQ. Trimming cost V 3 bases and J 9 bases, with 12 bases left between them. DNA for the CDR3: TGTGCCAGCAGCTTTGTGGACAATCCTGAGCAGTTCTTC. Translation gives CASSFVDNPEQFF.

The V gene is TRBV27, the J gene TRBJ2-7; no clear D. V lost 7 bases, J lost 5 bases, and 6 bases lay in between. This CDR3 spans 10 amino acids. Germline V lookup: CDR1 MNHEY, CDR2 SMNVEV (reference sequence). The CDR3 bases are TGTGCCAGCACCGAGAACGAGCAGTACTTC. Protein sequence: CASTENEQYF.